The 28 T cell receptor beta chains listed next were all sequenced from one sample in a study of Ad26.COV2.S vaccination and SARS-CoV-2 variants. This table comes from immunoSEQ multiplex PCR, and its TCRdb copy is limited to in-frame clones, with some not included. The repertoire holds 350,000 to 400,000 clones, with approximately 91% as singletons. Documented treatment: around 19 received Ad26.COV2.S at low or high dose, single or two shots; about five received placebo; per-sample allocation not given. Specimen acquisition occurred on day 63 following the initial vaccine or placebo injection. Sequenced material: peripheral blood, taken in a trial of Ad26.COV2.S vaccine versus placebo. The source of these receptors is a person aged 18-65 years who received the Ad26.COV2.S COVID-19 vaccine or a placebo.

The CDR3 DNA reads TGTGCCAGCAGTTACTCGGTCCTAGCCGAGCAGTACTTC. Translating gives CASSYSVLAEQYF. The rearrangement joins TRBV6-6 to TRBJ2-7; tentative D call: TRBD2 (5 bases). Looked up from germline, CDR1 is MNHNY and CDR2 is SVGAGI (reference sequence). This CDR3 has 13 residues. The V end was cut by 0 bases, the J end by 6 bases, with 9 bases between.

Only one count was recorded for this clone. V gene TRBV11-2 combines with J gene TRBJ2-5, with 15 bases fitting TRBD2. V lost 4 bases and J lost 2; bases outside the gene matches: 5. CDR1 is SGHAT and CDR2 is FQNNGV in the germline V gene. There are 17 residues in the CDR3. In nucleotides, the CDR3 is TGTGCCAGCAGCTCCCAAGGACTAGCGGGAGGGCAAGAGACCCAGTACTTC. It yields the protein CASSSQGLAGGQETQYF.

This clone is judged medium-sized. V gene TRBV6-5 combines with J gene TRBJ1-5; D remains unclear. The CDR3 is 12 amino acids. V lost 5 bases to trimming and J lost 8 bases, with 10 bases between them. CDR1 and CDR2 from the germline V gene are MNHEY and SVGAGI. CDR3 region: CASSPGGEPQHF. CDR3 coding DNA: TGTGCCAGCAGTCCAGGCGGGGAGCCCCAGCATTTT.

CDR3 amino acids: CASSLVTGGVETQYF. The CDR3 nucleotides are TGTGCCAGCAGCTTAGTGACAGGGGGCGTTGAGACCCAGTACTTC. This chain uses TRBV11-2 with TRBJ2-5; 10 bases line up with TRBD1. J was trimmed by 5 bases and V by 1 base; bases with no gene match: 4. Germline lookup yields CDR1 SGHAT and CDR2 FQNNGV. The CDR3 covers 15 residues.

This clone was detected ten times or more. V gene TRBV7-8 combines with J gene TRBJ1-2; D unclear. This CDR3 comprises 15 residues. The germline V gene encodes CDR1 SGHVS and CDR2 FQNEAQ. V dropped 1 base and J dropped 2 bases, with 11 bases sitting between them. CDR3 sequence: CASSLDHGQNYGYTF. Written as DNA, the CDR3 is TGTGCCAGCAGCTTAGACCATGGGCAGAACTATGGCTACACCTTC.

V is TRBV15 and J is TRBJ2-1; 7 bases are a match to TRBD1. The CDR3 contains 16 residues. V lost 1 base to trimming and J lost 1 base; unmatched junction nucleotides: 4. CDR1 and CDR2 from the germline V gene are LNHNV and YYDKDF (reference sequence). The CDR3 DNA reads TGTGCCACCAGCAGAGTGAGGGGGCCATCCTACAATGAGCAGTTCTTC. It translates to CATSRVRGPSYNEQFF. Supplemented by reference TRBV15 and TRBJ2-1, the full variable domain reads DAMVIQNPRYQVTQFGKPVTLSCSQTLNHNVMYWYQQKSSQAPKLLFHYYDKDFNNEADTPDNFQSRRPNTSFCFLDIRSPGLGDTAMYLCATSRVRGPSYNEQFFGPGTRLTVL.

J is TRBJ1-2 and V is TRBV12-3 or TRBV12-4; D is unresolved. V gave up 1 base and J gave up 7 bases, with 10 bases separating them. CDR3 size: 13 residues. This CDR3 reads CASSLGSGFGYTF. The CDR3 DNA follows: TGTGCCAGCAGTTTAGGCTCCGGGTTTGGCTACACCTTC.

This chain connects TRBV12-2 to TRBJ2-7; the table's D call, TRBD1, was not checked against the DNA. TRBV12-2 is tagged as a pseudogene. The CDR3 is made up of 15 amino acids. The CDR3 nucleotides are TGTGCAAGTCGCTCCCGGCGAGGACAGCTATACGAGCAGTACTTC. This codes for CASRSRRGQLYEQYF.

The V gene is TRBV28, the J gene TRBJ1-3; TRBD1 aligns across 7 bases. After removal of 7 bases from V and 7 bases from J, the junction contained 13 bases not matched to a gene. Germline CDR1 MDHEN, CDR2 SYDVKM. CDR3 size: 15 residues. The CDR3 loop is CASTRPPGQRNTIYF. As DNA, the CDR3 is TGTGCCAGCACCCGCCCCCCGGGACAGAGGAACACCATATATTTT.

This rearrangement joins TRBV6-2 or TRBV6-3 to TRBJ1-1, with 12 positions matching TRBD1. The CDR3 spans 16 residues. CDR1 MNHEY and CDR2 SVGEGT come from the germline V gene. With 5 bases clipped from V and 5 bases from J, the junction kept 9 bases outside the gene matches. CDR3 sequence reads: CASSDPGQGAKTEAFF. The CDR3 DNA reads as TGTGCCAGCAGTGACCCGGGACAGGGGGCCAAAACTGAAGCTTTCTTT.

This sequence joins TRBV6-6 and TRBJ2-7; weak D call: TRBD2 (5 bases). Germline CDR1 and CDR2: MNHNY and SVGAGI (reference sequence). V lost 3 bases and J 1 base, leaving 13 bases between the germline ends. There are 15 residues in the CDR3. CDR3 bases: TGTGCCAGCAGTTATCTATTCGGGGATTCCTACGAGCAGTACTTC. This gives the protein CASSYLFGDSYEQYF.

DNA for the CDR3: TGTGCCTGGAGTGTCCTAGGAGCCTTCAAAAACATTCAGTACTTC. This translates into CAWSVLGAFKNIQYF. The chain couples TRBV30 to TRBJ2-4, with unresolved D. V lost 0 bases to trimming and J lost 3 bases, with 12 bases between them. The length of the CDR3 is 15 residues. Germline CDR1 GTSNPN, CDR2 SVGIG (reference sequence).

This clone has a count of ten or more. The gene calls are TRBV15 and TRBJ1-2; a weak D match, TRBD1 (6 bases). Germline V CDR1 and CDR2: LNHNV, YYDKDF (reference sequence). CDR3 length: 17 residues. The ends were cut back, 0 bases at V and 7 bases at J, with 21 bases in the middle. The CDR3 nucleotides are TGTGCCACCAGCAGAGATTCAGGTTCGTCAGGCAGGGGTGGCTACACCTTC. Translation gives CATSRDSGSSGRGGYTF. The complete variable domain, with remaining parts taken from reference TRBV15 and TRBJ1-2, reads DAMVIQNPRYQVTQFGKPVTLSCSQTLNHNVMYWYQQKSSQAPKLLFHYYDKDFNNEADTPDNFQSRRPNTSFCFLDIRSPGLGDTAMYLCATSRDSGSSGRGGYTFGSGTRLTVV.

The chain recombines TRBV18 with TRBJ2-2; D tentatively reads TRBD1 or TRBD2 (5 bases each). The germline gives CDR1 KGHSH, CDR2 LQKENI. This CDR3 region has 15 residues. V shed 6 bases and J shed 1 base, with 12 bases lying between them. CDR3 bases: TGTGCCAGCTCCTCCCGGGGCTGGAACACCGGGGAGCTGTTTTTT. Residues: CASSSRGWNTGELFF.

CDR3 sequence (DNA): TGTGCCAGCAGTCTCAACGCTCTAGCGGGAGGATCCGAGCAGTACTTC. This encodes CASSLNALAGGSEQYF. This chain connects TRBV27 to TRBJ2-7, with 11 bases matching TRBD2. CDR3 length: 16 amino acids. The V segment lost 5 bases and the J segment 6 bases; nucleotides outside the gene matches: 12. Per the germline V gene, CDR1 is MNHEY and CDR2 is SMNVEV (reference sequence).

The chain combines TRBV9 with TRBJ1-1; TRBD1 is a possible D gene (6 bases). CDR1 is SGDLS, CDR2 YYNGEE, per germline. This CDR3 has 15 amino acids. V was shortened by 0 bases and J by 1 base, with 10 bases between the two germline ends. The chain's CDR3 is CASSVVTGPNTEAFF. In nucleotides, the CDR3 is TGTGCCAGCAGCGTAGTAACAGGGCCGAACACTGAAGCTTTCTTT.

The chain combines TRBV5-1 with TRBJ2-1; D is uncertain. This CDR3 is 13 amino acids long. With 5 bases removed from V and 5 bases from J, the gap between germline ends came to 11 bases. Per germline, CDR1 SGHRS and CDR2 YFSETQ. CDR3 loop: CASSPGRNNEQFF. In nucleotides, the CDR3 is TGCGCCAGCAGTCCAGGCAGGAACAATGAGCAGTTCTTC.

This rearrangement joins TRBV15 to TRBJ1-5; no clear D. Trimming cost V 0 bases and J 15 bases, with 18 bases left between them. The CDR3 length is 14 residues. CDR1 and CDR2 (germline): LNHNV, YYDKDF (reference sequence). The CDR3, as DNA: TGTGCCACCAGCAGAGATCAGAAACAGCCGGTTAGGCATTTT. Translation: CATSRDQKQPVRHF.

On this clone itself: The same CDR3 can be traced to other DNA sequences in this sample. The chain combines TRBV6-5 with TRBJ2-2; 7 bases agree with TRBD1. The CDR3 contains 14 residues. Germline V lookup: CDR1 MNHEY, CDR2 SVGAGI. The V segment lost 6 bases and the J segment 4 bases; nucleotides outside the gene matches: 5. CDR3 loop: CASRAPGGTGELFF. The CDR3 region has the DNA TGTGCCAGCAGAGCACCAGGGGGCACCGGGGAGCTGTTTTTT.

The chain links TRBV11-2 to TRBJ1-2, with D unclear. Germline CDR1 reads SGHAT; CDR2 reads FQNNGV. The CDR3 is 13 residues long. V was shortened by 4 bases and J by 4 bases, with 10 bases between the two germline ends. CDR3 region: CASSYGPSYGYTF. The CDR3 DNA reads as TGTGCCAGCAGCTACGGGCCGTCCTATGGCTACACCTTC. The whole variable domain, filled in from reference TRBV11-2 and TRBJ1-2, reads EAGVAQSPRYKIIEKRQSVAFWCNPISGHATLYWYQQILGQGPKLLIQFQNNGVVDDSQLPKDRFSAERLKGVDSTLKIQPAKLEDSAVYLCASSYGPSYGYTFGSGTRLTVV.

The chain uses TRBV11-3 and TRBJ2-5; D is unresolved. Trimming pared 0 bases from V and 5 bases from J, leaving 4 bases between. The CDR3 contains 12 residues. Germline V gene sequence: CDR1 SGHNT, CDR2 YENEEA. The chain's CDR3 is CASSLESETQYF. The CDR3, as DNA: TGTGCCAGCAGCTTAGAATCGGAGACCCAGTACTTC.

This clone has just one count. The chain employs TRBV21-1 and TRBJ1-2. TRBV21-1 is noted as a pseudogene. The CDR3 is 15 amino acids. CDR3 DNA sequence: TGTGCCAGCAGCAAAGAGGGCAGACCCAACTATGGCTACACCTTC. Translated, it gives CASSKEGRPNYGYTF.

This chain joins TRBV7-9 and TRBJ1-2; tentatively, D is TRBD1 (5 bases). CDR1 SEHNR and CDR2 FQNEAQ come from the germline V gene (reference sequence). The V end lost 3 bases, the J end lost 9 bases, and 14 bases lay between the germline ends. This CDR3 spans 13 amino acids. In DNA form, the CDR3 reads TGTGCCAGCAGCTTTGACCGCGTGGGGCGCTACACCTTC. As protein: CASSFDRVGRYTF.

The chain uses TRBV7-2 and TRBJ2-2; D is undetermined. Trimming stripped 5 bases from V and 5 bases from J, with 12 bases between. CDR3 length: 14 amino acids. Germline CDR1 and CDR2: SGHTA and FQGNSA. In DNA form, the CDR3 reads TGTGCCAGCAGCACCTCCATACAAACCGGGGAGCTGTTTTTT. Translation: CASSTSIQTGELFF.

The V gene is TRBV3-1 (or the pseudogene TRBV3-2), the J gene TRBJ2-7, with a weak D call TRBD1 (6 bases). The ends were cut back, 8 bases at V and 2 bases at J, with 22 bases in the middle. This CDR3 is 16 amino acids long. Germline V gene data show CDR1 as LGHDT and CDR2 as YNNKEL (reference sequence). This CDR3 reads CASGLTGRGKTYEQYF. The CDR3 DNA reads as TGTGCCAGCGGGTTGACGGGCAGGGGAAAAACCTACGAGCAGTACTTC.

This sequence joins TRBV5-1 and TRBJ2-1; TRBD2 matches at 8 bases. CDR1 and CDR2 from the germline V gene are SGHRS and YFSETQ. J gave up 9 bases and V 2 bases, and 16 bases lay outside the gene matches. The CDR3 length is 17 residues. The CDR3 loop reads CASSLSSSSGGFGEQFF. The DNA of the CDR3 is TGCGCCAGCAGCTTATCCTCCTCCAGCGGGGGTTTTGGTGAGCAGTTCTTC.

The CDR3 sequence is CASSTGGTAQEQYF. For the CDR3, the DNA is TGTGCCAGCAGTACGGGAGGGACAGCCCAGGAGCAGTACTTC. The V and J genes are TRBV28 and TRBJ2-7, with TRBD2 as a possible D gene (8 bases). This CDR3 is built from 14 residues. Germline V gene sequence: CDR1 MDHEN, CDR2 SYDVKM. V was shortened by 5 bases and J by 7 bases, with 18 bases between the two germline ends.

The chain joins TRBV3-1 (or the pseudogene TRBV3-2) to TRBJ2-1, with 9 bases aligning to TRBD2. The CDR3 is 14 residues long. J lost 6 bases, V lost 3 bases, and 3 bases had no gene match. CDR1 and CDR2 (germline): LGHDT, YNNKEL (reference sequence). The DNA for the CDR3 is TGTGCCAGCAGCCATGCGGGAGGGGGCAATGAGCAGTTCTTC. It translates to CASSHAGGGNEQFF.